This T cell receptor beta chain is from a study of control samples from healthy donors and cancer patients. The CDR3 has 16 amino acids. Looked up from germline, CDR1 is SGHDT and CDR2 is YYEEEE. V lost 4 bases to trimming and J lost 6 bases; unmatched junction nucleotides: 16. The protocol was immunoSEQ multiplex PCR, while the TCRdb copy is restricted to in-frame clones and leaves out a portion. The repertoire holds around 100,000 clones, with about 91% as singletons. The rearrangement uses TRBV5-6 and TRBJ2-7; 7 bases agree with TRBD2. This clonotype was sampled from a woman younger than 30 in good health. Sample: blood. CDR3 sequence reads: CASSRWGGSSPGEQYF. CDR3 nucleotides: TGTGCCAGCAGCAGGTGGGGGGGGTCATCCCCTGGCGAGCAGTACTTC. Looking up the rest from reference TRBV5-6 and TRBJ2-7 gives the full variable domain: DAGVTQSPTHLIKTRGQQVTLRCSPKSGHDTVSWYQQALGQGPQFIFQYYEEEERQRGNFPDRFSGHQFPNYSSELNVNALLLGDSALYLCASSRWGGSSPGEQYFGPGTRLTVT.